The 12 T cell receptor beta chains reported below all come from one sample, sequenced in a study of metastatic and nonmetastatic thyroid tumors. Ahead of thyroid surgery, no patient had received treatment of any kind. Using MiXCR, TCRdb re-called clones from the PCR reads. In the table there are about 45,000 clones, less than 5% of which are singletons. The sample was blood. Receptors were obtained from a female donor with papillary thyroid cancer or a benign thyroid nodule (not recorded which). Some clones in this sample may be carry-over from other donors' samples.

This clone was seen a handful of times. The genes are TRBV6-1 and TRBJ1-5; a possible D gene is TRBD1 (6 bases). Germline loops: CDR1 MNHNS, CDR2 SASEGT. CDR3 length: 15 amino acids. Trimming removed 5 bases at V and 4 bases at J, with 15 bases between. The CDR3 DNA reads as TGTGCCAGCAGTCGGTCGGACAGCCTTAATCAGCCCCAGCATTTT. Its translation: CASSRSDSLNQPQHF.

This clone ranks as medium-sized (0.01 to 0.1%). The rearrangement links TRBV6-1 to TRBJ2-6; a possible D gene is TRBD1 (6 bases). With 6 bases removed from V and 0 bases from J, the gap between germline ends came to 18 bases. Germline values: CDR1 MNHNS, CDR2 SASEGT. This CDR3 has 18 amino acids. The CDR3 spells CASSVADSDFSGANVLTF. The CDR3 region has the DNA TGTGCCAGCAGCGTGGCGGACAGCGACTTCTCTGGGGCCAACGTCCTGACTTTC.

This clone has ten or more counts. The CDR3 loop is CASSLVSGTDTQYF. CDR3 nucleotide sequence: TGTGCCAGCAGCTTAGTTAGCGGCACAGATACGCAGTATTTT. V and J are TRBV7-2 and TRBJ2-3, with a weak D call TRBD2 (5 bases). Germline V gives CDR1 SGHTA, CDR2 FQGNSA. Trimming pared 1 base from V and 1 base from J, leaving 6 bases between. This CDR3 is built from 14 residues. Looking up the rest from reference TRBV7-2 and TRBJ2-3 gives the full variable domain: GAGVSQSPSNKVTEKGKDVELRCDPISGHTALYWYRQSLGQGLEFLIYFQGNSAPDKSGLPSDRFSAERTGGSVSTLTIQRTQQEDSAVYLCASSLVSGTDTQYFGPGTRLTVL.

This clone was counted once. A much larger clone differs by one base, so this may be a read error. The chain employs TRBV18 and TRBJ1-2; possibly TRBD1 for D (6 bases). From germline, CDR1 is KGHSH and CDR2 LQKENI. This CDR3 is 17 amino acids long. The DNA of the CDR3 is TGTGCCATCTCACTCCCGACCGGACAGAAAGATCCTTATGGCTACACCTTC. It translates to CAISLPTGQKDPYGYTF.

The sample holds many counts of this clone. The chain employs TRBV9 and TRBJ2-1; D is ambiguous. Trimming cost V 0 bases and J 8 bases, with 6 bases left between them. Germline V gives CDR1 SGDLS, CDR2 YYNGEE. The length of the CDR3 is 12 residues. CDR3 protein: CASSVGWDEQFF. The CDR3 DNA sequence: TGTGCCAGCAGCGTAGGGTGGGATGAGCAGTTCTTC.

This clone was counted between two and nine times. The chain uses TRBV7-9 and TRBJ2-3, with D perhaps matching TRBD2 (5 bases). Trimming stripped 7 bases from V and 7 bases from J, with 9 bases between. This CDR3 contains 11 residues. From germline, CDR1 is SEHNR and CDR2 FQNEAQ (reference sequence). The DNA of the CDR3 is TGTGCCAGCACGACGGGGAATACGCAGTATTTT. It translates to CASTTGNTQYF.

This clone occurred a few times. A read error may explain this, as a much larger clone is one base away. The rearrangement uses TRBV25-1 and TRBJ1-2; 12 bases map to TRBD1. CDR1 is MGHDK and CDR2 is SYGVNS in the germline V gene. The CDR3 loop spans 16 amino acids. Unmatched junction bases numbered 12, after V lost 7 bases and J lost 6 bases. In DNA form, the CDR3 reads TGTGCCAGCAACGCCGGGACAGGGGGCTCCGGAGATGGCTACACCTTC. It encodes CASNAGTGGSGDGYTF.

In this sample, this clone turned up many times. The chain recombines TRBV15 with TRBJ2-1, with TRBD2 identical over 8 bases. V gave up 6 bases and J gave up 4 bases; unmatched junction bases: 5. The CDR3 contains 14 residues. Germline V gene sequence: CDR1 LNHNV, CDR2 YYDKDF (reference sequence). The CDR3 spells CATSEAGDYNEQFF. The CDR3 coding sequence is TGTGCCACCAGTGAAGCGGGAGATTACAATGAGCAGTTCTTC.

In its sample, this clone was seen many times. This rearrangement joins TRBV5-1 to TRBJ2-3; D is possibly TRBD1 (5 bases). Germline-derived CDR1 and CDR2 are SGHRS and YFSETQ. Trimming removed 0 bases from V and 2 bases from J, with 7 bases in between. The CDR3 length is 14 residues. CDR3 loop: CASSLGQYTDTQYF. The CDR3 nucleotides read TGCGCCAGCAGCTTGGGACAGTACACAGATACGCAGTATTTT.

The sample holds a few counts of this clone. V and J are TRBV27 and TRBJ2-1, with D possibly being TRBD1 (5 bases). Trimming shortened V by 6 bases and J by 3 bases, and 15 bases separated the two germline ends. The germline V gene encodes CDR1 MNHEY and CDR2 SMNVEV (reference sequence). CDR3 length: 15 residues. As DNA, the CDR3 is TGTGCCAGCAGCCTCGGACATTTCCGCTACAATGAGCAGTTCTTC. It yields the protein CASSLGHFRYNEQFF.

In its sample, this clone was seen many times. CDR3 nucleotide sequence: TGTGCCAGCACCTCTCTAGCTGGGGTAGACGAGCAGTACTTC. It is translated as CASTSLAGVDEQYF. This chain uses TRBV28 with TRBJ2-7; tentatively, D is TRBD2 (5 bases). Deletions cut 7 bases from V and 5 bases from J, with 18 bases between. The CDR3 is made up of 14 amino acids. In germline, CDR1 is MDHEN, CDR2 SYDVKM.

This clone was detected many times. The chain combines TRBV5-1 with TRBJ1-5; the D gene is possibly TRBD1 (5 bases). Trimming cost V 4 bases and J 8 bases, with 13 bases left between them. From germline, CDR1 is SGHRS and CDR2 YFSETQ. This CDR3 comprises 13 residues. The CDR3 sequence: CASSVGVGEPQHF. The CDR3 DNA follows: TGCGCCAGCAGCGTGGGAGTGGGGGAGCCCCAGCATTTT.